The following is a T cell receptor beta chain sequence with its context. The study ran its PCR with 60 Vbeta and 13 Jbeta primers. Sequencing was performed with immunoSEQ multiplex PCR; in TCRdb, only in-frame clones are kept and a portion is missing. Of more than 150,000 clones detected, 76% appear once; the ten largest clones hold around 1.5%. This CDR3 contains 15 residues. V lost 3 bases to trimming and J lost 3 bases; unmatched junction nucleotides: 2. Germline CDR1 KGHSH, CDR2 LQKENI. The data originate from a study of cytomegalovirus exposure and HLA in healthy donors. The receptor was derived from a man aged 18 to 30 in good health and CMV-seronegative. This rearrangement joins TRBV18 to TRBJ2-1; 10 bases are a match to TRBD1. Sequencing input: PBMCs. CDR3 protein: CASSPDRGGYNEQFF. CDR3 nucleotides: TGTGCCAGCTCACCGGACAGGGGGGGCTACAATGAGCAGTTCTTC.